This T cell receptor beta chain was documented in a study of cytomegalovirus exposure and HLA in healthy donors (dated by TCRdb to about 2017). With regard to the full study: The roughly 700 repertoires of the first cohort and the 120 or so validation repertoires were produced on the same platform, according to a later analysis. The study was designed to test whether signatures of past pathogen exposure could be identified by cataloging public T cell receptors. Along with the roughly 710-subject first cohort, a separate validation cohort of over 90 different subjects was used. High-throughput TCR immunosequencing, statistical association of individual TCRs with disease status, and machine learning were combined to predict cytomegalovirus infection status. Study-level results and caveats: Most TCR sequences were observed very rarely across donors, whereas some public TCRs were present in many individuals. A later analysis lacked HLA typing for the validation cohort, so it scored co-occurrence in that cohort across all 130 or so repertoires. A later analysis found that TCRs clustered in the first cohort also tended to co-occur in the roughly 120 validation repertoires, with roughly 95% of cluster scores above 0. The classifier was reported to diagnose cytomegalovirus status with high specificity and sensitivity in both the original cohort and the validation cohort. A few of the identified cytomegalovirus-associated TCR beta chains were confirmed in vitro to be specific for cytomegalovirus antigens. In the study, about 150 TCR beta chains were listed as associated with cytomegalovirus. The authors suggested that the approach could potentially be generalized to other disease states and immunological phenotypes.

Separate from the roughly 660-subject first cohort, the validation cohort of 95 to 150 subjects was the group to which the donors belonged. In regard to this clone: Its antigen is unknown. Per-nucleotide qualities are absent, and no much larger clonotype sits a single base away.

Library prep was done by the immunoSEQ multiplex PCR assay. From the authors' description of their analysis: A statistical classification framework was developed to diagnose cytomegalovirus status using the catalog of TCR beta chain sequences. TCRdb took this table from immuneACCESS and kept in-frame rearrangements with V and J called. Such tables lack part of the clones; where checked against another copy, unresolved V genes explain under half of the gap, and the rest is unexplained. V, J and clone size are those of that table, while D and trimming were read from the DNA. This sample gives 90,000 to 130,000 clones in total; 70% to 90% of them show up just once. More than 1.4% of the sample lies in the top ten. CDR3 length: 16 amino acids, cysteine to phenylalanine. The retained sequence is limited to the CDR3, 48 bases, with the frame set at the first base. CDR1 and CDR2, per the germline V gene (reference sequence), are LNHDA and SQIVND. V trim: 3 bases; J trim: 7 bases; unmatched bases: 10.

The chain is assembled from TRBV19 and TRBJ2-1; 9 junctional bases match TRBD2. The sequence derives from a woman in her twenties or thirties in good health and CMV-seropositive. Source material: PBMCs. The bases are TGTGCCAGTAGTATGATTGGCGGGGGGGAAGGGAATGAGCAGTTCTTC. Its product reads: CASSMIGGGEGNEQFF.